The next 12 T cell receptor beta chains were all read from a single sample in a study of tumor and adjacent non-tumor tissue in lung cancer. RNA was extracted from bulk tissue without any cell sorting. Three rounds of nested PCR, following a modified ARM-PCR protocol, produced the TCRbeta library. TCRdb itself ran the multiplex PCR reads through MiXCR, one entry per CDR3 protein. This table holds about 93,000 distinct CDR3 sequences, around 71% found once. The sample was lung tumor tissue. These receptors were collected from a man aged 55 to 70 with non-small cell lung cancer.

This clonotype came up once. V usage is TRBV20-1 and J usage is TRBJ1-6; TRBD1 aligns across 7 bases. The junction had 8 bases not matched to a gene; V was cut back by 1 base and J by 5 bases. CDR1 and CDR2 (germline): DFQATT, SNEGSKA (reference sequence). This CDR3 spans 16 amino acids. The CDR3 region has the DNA TGCAGTGCTAGAGTGTGGACGGGACAGCATAATTCACCCCTCCACTTT. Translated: CSARVWTGQHNSPLHF.

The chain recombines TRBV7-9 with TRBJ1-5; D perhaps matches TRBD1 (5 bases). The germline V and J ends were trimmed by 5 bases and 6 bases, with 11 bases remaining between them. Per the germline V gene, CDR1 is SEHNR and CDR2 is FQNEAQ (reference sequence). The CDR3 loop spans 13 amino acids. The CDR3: CASSRVGRQPQHF. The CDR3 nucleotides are TGTGCCAGCAGCCGGGTGGGGCGTCAGCCCCAGCATTTT.

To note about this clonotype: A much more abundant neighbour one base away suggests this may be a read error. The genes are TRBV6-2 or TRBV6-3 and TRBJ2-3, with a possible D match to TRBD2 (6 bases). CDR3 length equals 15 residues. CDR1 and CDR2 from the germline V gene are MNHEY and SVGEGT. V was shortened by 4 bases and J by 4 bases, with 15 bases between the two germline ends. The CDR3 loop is CASSFQERRADTQYF. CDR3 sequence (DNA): TGTGCCAGCAGTTTTCAGGAACGGAGGGCAGATACGCAGTATTTT.

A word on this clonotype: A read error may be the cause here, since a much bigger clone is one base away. DNA of the CDR3: TGTGCCAGTAGTATAGAACCGAACACCTGGGAGCTGTTTTTT. Its translation: CASSIEPNTWELFF. The rearrangement uses TRBV19 and TRBJ2-2; no clear D. This CDR3 spans 14 amino acids. CDR1 is LNHDA, CDR2 SQIVND, per germline (reference sequence).

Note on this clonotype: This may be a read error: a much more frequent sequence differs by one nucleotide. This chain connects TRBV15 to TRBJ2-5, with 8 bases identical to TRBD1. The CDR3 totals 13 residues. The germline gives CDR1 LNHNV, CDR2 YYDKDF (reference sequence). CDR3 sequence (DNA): TGTGCCACCAGCGGACAGGGACAAGAGGCCCAGTACTTC. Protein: CATSGQGQEAQYF.

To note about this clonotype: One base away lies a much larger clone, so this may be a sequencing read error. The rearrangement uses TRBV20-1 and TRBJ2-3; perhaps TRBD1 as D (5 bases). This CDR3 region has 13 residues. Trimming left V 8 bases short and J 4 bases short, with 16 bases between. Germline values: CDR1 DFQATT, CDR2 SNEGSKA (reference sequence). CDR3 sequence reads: CSTLSQAADTQYF. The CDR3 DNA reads TGCAGTACTCTGTCACAGGCAGCAGATACGCAGTATTTT.

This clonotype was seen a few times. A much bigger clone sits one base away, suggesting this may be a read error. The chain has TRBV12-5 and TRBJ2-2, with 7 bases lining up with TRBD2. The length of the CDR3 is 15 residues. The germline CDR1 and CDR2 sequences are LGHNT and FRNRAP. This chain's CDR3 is CASGTAGTNAGELFF. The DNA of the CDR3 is TGTGCTAGTGGAACAGCGGGAACGAACGCCGGGGAGCTGTTTTTT.

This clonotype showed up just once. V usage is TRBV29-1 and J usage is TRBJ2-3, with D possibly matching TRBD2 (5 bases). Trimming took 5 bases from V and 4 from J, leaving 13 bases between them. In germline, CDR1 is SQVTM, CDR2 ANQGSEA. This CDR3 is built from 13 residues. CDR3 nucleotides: TGCAGCGTTACTCCGCGGGCCGCAGATACGCAGTATTTT. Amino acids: CSVTPRAADTQYF.

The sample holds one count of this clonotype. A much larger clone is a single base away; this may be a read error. CDR3 amino acids: CASSPRSRDYEQYF. The CDR3 DNA sequence: TGTGCCAGCAGTCCCAGGTCGCGGGACTACGAGCAGTACTTC. This chain links TRBV12-3 or TRBV12-4 with TRBJ2-7, with D perhaps TRBD2 (6 bases). V gave up 5 bases and J gave up 3 bases, with 14 bases separating them. This CDR3 has 14 amino acids.

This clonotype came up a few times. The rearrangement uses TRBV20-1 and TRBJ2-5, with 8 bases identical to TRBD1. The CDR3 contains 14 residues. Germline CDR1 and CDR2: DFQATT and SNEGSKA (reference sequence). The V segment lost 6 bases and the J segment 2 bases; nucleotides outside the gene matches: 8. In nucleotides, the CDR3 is TGCAGTGCCTTTTCGACAGGGGCTCAAGAGACCCAGTACTTC. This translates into CSAFSTGAQETQYF.

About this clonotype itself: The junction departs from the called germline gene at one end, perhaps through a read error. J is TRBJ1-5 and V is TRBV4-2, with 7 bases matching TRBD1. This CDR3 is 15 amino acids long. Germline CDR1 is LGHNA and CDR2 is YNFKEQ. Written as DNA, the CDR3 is TGTGCCTGCGGCCAAAACAGGGGCTTCAATCGGCCCCAGCATTTT. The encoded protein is CACGQNRGFNRPQHF.

This chain's CDR3 is CASSLRSTSRGDEQFF. CDR3 bases: TGTGCCAGCAGTCTTCGCTCGACTAGCAGGGGAGATGAGCAGTTCTTC. The V and J genes are TRBV11-1 and TRBJ2-1, with D maybe TRBD2 (7 bases). The CDR3 loop spans 16 amino acids. V lost 6 bases and J lost 8, with 23 bases in between. CDR1 is SGHAT and CDR2 is FQDESV in the germline V gene (reference sequence).